A single sample is the source of the 29 T cell receptor beta chains below, sequenced in a study of T cells after yellow fever vaccination. MiXCR was run by TCRdb on the 5' RACE reads, yielding one entry per CDR3 protein. The table has a few hundred thousand distinct CDR3 sequences, 6.8% seen once; the top ten hold over 15%. The source material was PBMCs, sampled around 45 days after the first yellow fever vaccination. These receptors were taken from a man younger than 35 who received the YFV17D yellow fever vaccine.

This clonotype was observed a few times. The rearrangement uses TRBV5-1 and TRBJ2-3; 7 bases align to TRBD1. The CDR3 covers 16 residues. The junction had 11 bases not matched to a gene; V was cut back by 3 bases and J by 4 bases. Per germline, CDR1 SGHRS and CDR2 YFSETQ. In nucleotides, the CDR3 is TGCGCCAGCAGCTATAGTCCAAGGGGGCAGTCAGATACGCAGTATTTT. Translated: CASSYSPRGQSDTQYF.

This clonotype was detected a few times. V gene TRBV18 combines with J gene TRBJ2-3; 7 bases line up with TRBD2. Looked up from germline, CDR1 is KGHSH and CDR2 is LQKENI. V shed 0 bases and J 2 bases; nucleotides not matched to a gene: 5. The CDR3 has 16 residues. The CDR3 is CASSPPSGVHTDTQYF. As DNA, the CDR3 is TGTGCCAGCTCACCACCCAGCGGGGTACACACAGATACGCAGTATTTT.

This clonotype has just one count. The chain is built from TRBV6-2 or TRBV6-3 and TRBJ2-5, with 12 positions matching TRBD2. The CDR3 runs 15 residues. V gave up 6 bases and J gave up 5 bases; unmatched junction bases: 7. The V gene's germline CDR1 is MNHEY and CDR2 SVGEGT. CDR3 in DNA: TGTGCCAGCAGACCTGGACTAGCGGGGATGGAGACCCAGTACTTC. Protein product: CASRPGLAGMETQYF.

This clonotype occurred many times. The chain carries TRBV19 and TRBJ1-1; TRBD1 might be the D (6 bases). This CDR3 has 13 amino acids. The V gene's germline CDR1 is LNHDA and CDR2 SQIVND (reference sequence). Trimming cost V 7 bases and J 1 base, with 10 bases left between them. The CDR3 is CASTTGANTEAFF. The CDR3 region has the DNA TGTGCCAGTACCACGGGGGCGAACACTGAAGCTTTCTTT.

Ten or more counts support this clonotype. The chain combines TRBV7-2 with TRBJ1-2; the D is unclear. Germline lookup yields CDR1 SGHTA and CDR2 FQGNSA. The CDR3 sequence is 15 residues long. Trimming took off 3 bases at V and 4 bases at J, with 15 bases between the two ends. This chain's CDR3 is CASSLIPSGVYGYTF. CDR3 coding DNA: TGTGCCAGCAGCTTGATCCCTAGTGGGGTCTATGGCTACACCTTC.

V gene TRBV5-8 combines with J gene TRBJ2-1, with D perhaps matching TRBD1 (5 bases). The CDR3 extends over 14 amino acids. Germline assignment: CDR1 SGHTS and CDR2 YDEGEE. V lost 1 base and J lost 2, with 7 bases in between. The CDR3 here is CASSLRQTYNEQFF. The CDR3, as DNA: TGTGCCAGCAGCTTGAGACAGACCTACAATGAGCAGTTCTTC.

The gene calls are TRBV27 and TRBJ2-3; D perhaps matches TRBD1 (5 bases). Between the trimmed V and J ends, which lost 3 bases and 1 base, there was a span of 17 bases. The germline gives CDR1 MNHEY, CDR2 SMNVEV (reference sequence). The CDR3 runs 17 residues. CDR3 bases: TGTGCCAGCAGTTTCTCTACTGGGGCGTCGGGCACAGATACGCAGTATTTT. Translating gives CASSFSTGASGTDTQYF.

This chain joins TRBV11-2 and TRBJ2-7, with a tentative D call TRBD1 (6 bases). The CDR3 runs to 17 residues. CDR1 and CDR2 from the germline V gene are SGHAT and FQNNGV. The V end lost 5 bases, the J end lost 5 bases, and 25 bases lay between the germline ends. CDR3 protein: CASSLRDNGPSLNEQYF. The CDR3, as DNA: TGTGCCAGCAGCCTCCGGGACAACGGTCCTAGTCTCAACGAGCAGTACTTC.

This chain connects TRBV29-1 to TRBJ2-7; TRBD1 matches at 8 bases. Germline V gene data show CDR1 as SQVTM and CDR2 as ANQGSEA. The CDR3 runs to 13 residues. After removal of 6 bases from V and 0 bases from J, the junction contained 4 bases not matched to a gene. The CDR3 DNA reads TGCAGCGTGGTGACAGGGGTCTCCTACGAGCAGTACTTC. Translated: CSVVTGVSYEQYF.

This chain uses TRBV11-3 with TRBJ2-7; D gene uncertain. Trimming pared 0 bases from V and 6 bases from J, leaving 9 bases between. The germline V gene has CDR1 SGHNT and CDR2 YENEEA. CDR3 length equals 13 residues. Here the CDR3 DNA reads TGTGCCAGCAGCTTAGATTCCGGGTCCGAGCAGTACTTC. Translated, it gives CASSLDSGSEQYF.

In this sample, this clonotype turned up a few times. This rearrangement joins TRBV10-2 to TRBJ2-7, with TRBD1 matching 9 bases. CDR3 length: 15 amino acids. J was trimmed by 0 bases and V by 4 bases; bases with no gene match: 4. Germline CDR1 is WSHSY and CDR2 is SAAADI. CDR3 in amino acids: CASSVTGGGSYEQYF. The CDR3 nucleotides read TGCGCCAGCAGTGTGACAGGGGGAGGCTCCTACGAGCAGTACTTC.

The chain carries TRBV7-2 and TRBJ2-1; no firm D call. This CDR3 has 16 residues. The germline V and J ends were trimmed by 5 bases and 12 bases, with 26 bases remaining between them. Looked up from germline, CDR1 is SGHTA and CDR2 is FQGNSA. The CDR3 DNA sequence: TGTGCCAGCAGCCCCAGTCGTGGGGTGATGGGATTGGGGCAGTTCTTC. Its protein product is CASSPSRGVMGLGQFF.

This clonotype came up a few times. The rearrangement joins TRBV12-3 or TRBV12-4 to TRBJ2-1; 11 bases align to TRBD2. The CDR3 has 15 residues. J gave up 7 bases and V 6 bases, and 8 bases lay outside the gene matches. This CDR3 is CASSSTSGGRNEQFF. CDR3 nucleotides: TGTGCCAGCAGCTCTACTAGCGGGGGACGTAATGAGCAGTTCTTC.

This clonotype was counted only a few times. The chain recombines TRBV2 with TRBJ1-4, with unresolved D. The V end was cut by 1 base, the J end by 7 bases, with 4 bases between. Germline-derived CDR1 and CDR2 are SNHLY and FYNNEI. CDR3 length: 12 residues. CDR3 DNA sequence: TGTGCCAGCAGTGAAGGAGGTGAAAAACTGTTTTTT. The encoded protein is CASSEGGEKLFF.

This clonotype occurred a few times. The chain employs TRBV6-2 or TRBV6-3 and TRBJ2-3, with 8 bases that match TRBD2. Germline CDR1 reads MNHEY; CDR2 reads SVGEGT. V shed 2 bases, J shed 0 bases, and the junction held 7 bases outside the gene matches. This CDR3 is built from 17 residues. Written as DNA, the CDR3 is TGTGCCAGCAGTTACCGTTCGGGGGGGTATAGCACAGATACGCAGTATTTT. Residues: CASSYRSGGYSTDTQYF.

The table lists this clonotype with a few counts. The J gene is TRBJ2-7, the V gene TRBV6-5; D remains ambiguous. Trimming stripped 4 bases from V and 3 bases from J, with 16 bases between. This CDR3 contains 15 residues. The germline V gene has CDR1 MNHEY and CDR2 SVGAGI. This chain's CDR3 is CASSSPKGSFYEQYF. CDR3 coding DNA: TGTGCCAGCAGTTCCCCCAAAGGGTCCTTCTACGAGCAGTACTTC.

This clonotype was counted between two and nine times. The rearrangement joins TRBV4-1 to TRBJ2-5, with 12 bases identical to TRBD2. CDR1 and CDR2 from the germline V gene are MGHRA and YSYEKL. The junction had 3 bases not matched to a gene; V was cut back by 4 bases and J by 3 bases. This CDR3 contains 15 residues. The CDR3 bases are TGCGCCAGCAGCCGCCGGACTAGCGGGGAAGAGACCCAGTACTTC. Translated: CASSRRTSGEETQYF.

This sequence joins TRBV29-1 and TRBJ2-7; D remains unclear. The CDR3 extends over 11 amino acids. Germline V gene data show CDR1 as SQVTM and CDR2 as ANQGSEA. Trimming removed 7 bases at V and 1 base at J, with 8 bases between. CDR3 in amino acids: CSAGDSYEQYF. The CDR3 nucleotides are TGCAGCGCTGGAGATTCCTACGAGCAGTACTTC.

This clonotype was detected only a few times. The chain combines TRBV7-2 with TRBJ2-3, with 8 bases lining up with TRBD1. The CDR3 contains 15 residues. CDR1 SGHTA and CDR2 FQGNSA come from the germline V gene. The V and J ends lost 7 bases and 5 bases, in that order; junction bases with no gene match: 11. The CDR3 loop reads CASIAMTGVGDTQYF. The CDR3 coding sequence is TGTGCCAGCATCGCCATGACAGGGGTTGGAGATACGCAGTATTTT.

The chain combines TRBV20-1 with TRBJ2-3, with D tentatively TRBD2 (6 bases). Trimming cost V 4 bases and J 3 bases, with 20 bases left between them. Germline V lookup: CDR1 DFQATT, CDR2 SNEGSKA (reference sequence). The CDR3 runs to 16 residues. The CDR3 DNA reads as TGCAGTGCTAAACCTCCTCCGGGCGGGGCAACAGATACGCAGTATTTT. Translated: CSAKPPPGGATDTQYF.

Comments on this clonotype: This may be a read error: a much more frequent sequence differs by one nucleotide. The V call is TRBV9, the J call TRBJ2-6, with unresolved D. Germline CDR1 SGDLS, CDR2 YYNGEE. Trimming pared 4 bases from V and 0 bases from J, leaving 17 bases between. This CDR3 contains 18 residues. The CDR3 loop reads CASSPSFQILSGANVLTF. CDR3 DNA sequence: TGTGCCAGCAGCCCGAGTTTTCAGATACTCTCTGGGGCCAACGTCCTGACTTTC.

A few counts support this clonotype. The chain joins TRBV4-2 to TRBJ2-1; D is tentatively TRBD1 or TRBD2 (5 bases each). The V gene lost 0 bases and the J gene lost 9 bases, with 21 bases spanning the gap. The length of the CDR3 is 17 residues. Germline CDR1 is LGHNA and CDR2 is YNFKEQ. The CDR3 here is CASSQDLSSGTSGEQFF. The CDR3, as DNA: TGTGCCAGCAGCCAAGATCTGTCAAGTGGGACCTCGGGTGAGCAGTTCTTC.

This clonotype came up many times. The CDR3 DNA sequence: TGCAGCGTAAGAGACAGGGGCGGCACCGGGGAGCTGTTTTTT. Protein product: CSVRDRGGTGELFF. This chain connects TRBV29-1 to TRBJ2-2; 8 nucleotides line up with TRBD1. This CDR3 spans 14 amino acids. Germline V CDR1 and CDR2: SQVTM, ANQGSEA. V shed 6 bases, J shed 4 bases, and the junction held 7 bases outside the gene matches.

This clonotype was picked up a small number of times. This chain joins TRBV14 and TRBJ2-1, with D possibly being TRBD1 or TRBD2 (5 bases each). The CDR3 has 15 residues. V lost 2 bases and J 4 bases, leaving 12 bases between the germline ends. Germline V gene data show CDR1 as SGHDN and CDR2 as FVKESK. The CDR3 region is CASSQFVGAYNEQFF. The DNA for the CDR3 is TGTGCCAGCAGCCAATTTGTCGGGGCGTACAATGAGCAGTTCTTC.

This clonotype has a handful of counts. The chain has TRBV5-4 and TRBJ1-2; the D gene is possibly TRBD1 (5 bases). CDR3 length: 13 amino acids. CDR1 SGHNT and CDR2 YYREEE come from the germline V gene (reference sequence). V gave up 2 bases and J gave up 6 bases, with 11 bases separating them. CDR3 sequence reads: CASSLAGSDGYTF. In DNA form, the CDR3 reads TGTGCCAGCAGCTTAGCAGGGTCGGATGGCTACACCTTC.

The rearrangement joins TRBV29-1 to TRBJ1-1, with TRBD1 as a possible D gene (6 bases). Germline V gene data show CDR1 as SQVTM and CDR2 as ANQGSEA. V was pared by 2 bases and J by 7 bases, with 17 bases between. The CDR3 consists of 14 residues. The CDR3 region has the DNA TGCAGCGTTGAAAAGGGTACGGGGGCGGTTGAAGCTTTCTTT. Its translation is CSVEKGTGAVEAFF.

The rearrangement joins TRBV6-5 to TRBJ1-5; possibly TRBD1 for D (6 bases). The V gene lost 2 bases and the J gene lost 3 bases, with 11 bases spanning the gap. Germline-derived CDR1 and CDR2 are MNHEY and SVGAGI. This CDR3 comprises 15 residues. The CDR3 nucleotides are TGTGCCAGCAGTTACAACGGACAGTTCAATCAGCCCCAGCATTTT. This codes for CASSYNGQFNQPQHF.

The V call is TRBV5-6, the J call TRBJ2-1; D ambiguous. The V end was cut by 0 bases, the J end by 7 bases, with 8 bases between. The CDR3 runs 13 residues. CDR1 and CDR2 from the germline V gene are SGHDT and YYEEEE. The CDR3 protein is CASSLVSENEQFF. The CDR3 bases are TGTGCCAGCAGCTTGGTAAGTGAGAATGAGCAGTTCTTC.

A few counts support this clonotype. V usage is TRBV28 and J usage is TRBJ2-4, with D perhaps TRBD1 or TRBD2 (6 bases each). Germline CDR1 and CDR2: MDHEN and SYDVKM. The CDR3 has 15 amino acids. V shed 11 bases and J shed 1 base, with 18 bases lying between them. The CDR3 reads CAASEGGVAKNIQYF. CDR3 in DNA: TGTGCCGCCTCGGAGGGGGGTGTTGCCAAAAACATTCAGTACTTC.